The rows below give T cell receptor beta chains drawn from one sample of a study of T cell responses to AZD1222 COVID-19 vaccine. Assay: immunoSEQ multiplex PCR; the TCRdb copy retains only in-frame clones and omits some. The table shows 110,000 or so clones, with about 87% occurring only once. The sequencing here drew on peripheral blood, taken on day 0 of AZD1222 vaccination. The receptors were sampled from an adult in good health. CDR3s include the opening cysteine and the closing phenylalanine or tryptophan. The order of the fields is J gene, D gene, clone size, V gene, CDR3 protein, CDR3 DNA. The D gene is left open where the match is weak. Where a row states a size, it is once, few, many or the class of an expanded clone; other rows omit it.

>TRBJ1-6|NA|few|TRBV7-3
CASSFQRDGSPLHF
TGTGCCAGCAGCTTTCAGCGGGATGGCTCACCCCTCCACTTT
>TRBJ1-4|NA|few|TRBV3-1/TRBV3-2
CASSHSTERGLFF
TGTGCCAGCAGCCACAGCACCGAAAGGGGACTGTTTTTT
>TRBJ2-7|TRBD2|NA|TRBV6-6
CASTGGYEQYF
TGTGCCAGCACGGGAGGGTACGAGCAGTACTTC
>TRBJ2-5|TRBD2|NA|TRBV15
CATSGILAGGPETQYF
TGTGCCACCAGCGGTATACTAGCGGGAGGGCCAGAGACCCAGTACTTC
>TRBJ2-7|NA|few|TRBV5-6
CASSRPSREQYF
TGTGCCAGCAGTCGACCAAGCCGGGAGCAGTACTTC
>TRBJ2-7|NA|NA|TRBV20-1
CSAREGRLLHF
TGCAGTGCTAGAGAGGGGCGGTTGTTGCACTTC
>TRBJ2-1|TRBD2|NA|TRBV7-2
CASSLAGLAGWNEQFF
TGTGCCAGCAGCTTAGCGGGACTAGCGGGGTGGAATGAGCAGTTCTTC
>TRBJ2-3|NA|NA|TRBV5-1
CASSLGGPDTQYF
TGCGCCAGCAGCTTGGGGGGCCCAGATACGCAGTATTTT
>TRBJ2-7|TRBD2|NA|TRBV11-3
CASSPQRESSYEQYF
TGTGCCAGCAGCCCCCAGCGGGAGAGCTCCTACGAGCAGTACTTC
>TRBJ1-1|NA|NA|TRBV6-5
CASSYRGDTEAFF
TGTGCCAGCAGTTACAGGGGTGACACTGAAGCTTTCTTT
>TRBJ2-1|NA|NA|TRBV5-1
CASSPRRGNNEQFF
TGCGCCAGCAGCCCCAGGCGGGGTAACAATGAGCAGTTCTTC
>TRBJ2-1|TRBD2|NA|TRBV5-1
CASSRSGFFMAGGRGEQFF
TGCGCCAGCAGCCGCTCAGGCTTTTTTATGGCGGGAGGTAGGGGTGAGCAGTTCTTC
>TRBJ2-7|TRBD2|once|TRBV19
CASSPISGRSSYEQYF
TGTGCCAGTAGTCCGATTAGCGGGAGGAGCTCCTACGAGCAGTACTTC
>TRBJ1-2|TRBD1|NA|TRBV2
CASSKTGTGNYGYTF
TGTGCCAGCAGTAAAACCGGGACAGGGAACTATGGCTACACCTTC
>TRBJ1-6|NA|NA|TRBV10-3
CAISGTENSPLHF
TGTGCCATCAGTGGGACAGAGAATTCACCCCTCCACTTT
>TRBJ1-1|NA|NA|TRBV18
CASSQKQGSNPEAFF
TGTGCCAGCTCACAAAAACAGGGCTCGAACCCTGAAGCTTTCTTT
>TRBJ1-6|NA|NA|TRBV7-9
CAVPQDLQGAYNSPLHF
TGTGCCGTACCCCAGGACCTTCAGGGCGCCTATAATTCACCCCTCCACTTT
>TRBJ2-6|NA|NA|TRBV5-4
CASSPRGSGANVLTF
TGTGCCAGCAGCCCCAGGGGTTCTGGGGCCAACGTCCTGACTTTC
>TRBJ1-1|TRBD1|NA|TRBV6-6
CASSYTRTGNTEAFF
TGTGCCAGCAGTTACACCAGGACAGGGAACACTGAAGCTTTCTTT
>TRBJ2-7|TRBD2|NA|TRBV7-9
CASSLGLGEGLYEQYF
TGTGCCAGCAGCTTAGGTCTGGGGGAGGGCCTATACGAGCAGTACTTC
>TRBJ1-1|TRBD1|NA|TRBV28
CASSLNPRGPTEAFF
TGTGCCAGCAGTCTTAACCCCAGGGGGCCCACTGAAGCTTTCTTT
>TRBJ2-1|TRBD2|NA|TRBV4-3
CASSQDMRGNNEQFF
TGCGCCAGCAGCCAAGATATGCGGGGGAACAATGAGCAGTTCTTC
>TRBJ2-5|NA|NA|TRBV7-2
CASSFGASETQYF
TGTGCCAGCAGCTTCGGGGCCAGCGAGACCCAGTACTTC
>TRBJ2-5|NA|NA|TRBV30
CACREQQETQYF
TGTGCCTGTCGGGAGCAACAAGAGACCCAGTACTTC
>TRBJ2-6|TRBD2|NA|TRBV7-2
CASSLRLAVPSSGANVLTF
TGTGCCAGCAGCTTAAGACTAGCGGTCCCGAGCTCTGGGGCCAACGTCCTGACTTTC
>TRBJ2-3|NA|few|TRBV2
CASRGGLVDTQYF
TGTGCCAGCAGGGGGGGACTTGTCGATACGCAGTATTTT
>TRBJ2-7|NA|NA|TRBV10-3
CAISETTIAAYEQYF
TGTGCCATCAGTGAAACGACTATCGCGGCCTACGAGCAGTACTTC
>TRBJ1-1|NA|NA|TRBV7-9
CASSLDGRGNTEAFF
TGTGCCAGCAGCTTAGACGGCAGGGGGAACACTGAAGCTTTCTTT
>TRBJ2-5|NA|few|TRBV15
CATSRDRTGQRAQYF
TGTGCCACCAGCAGAGACCGAACGGGACAAAGAGCCCAGTACTTC
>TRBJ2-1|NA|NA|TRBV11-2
CASSSRGGGTSYNEQFF
TGTGCCAGCAGCTCAAGGGGGGGCGGGACGTCCTACAATGAGCAGTTCTTC
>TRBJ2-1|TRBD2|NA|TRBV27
CASSLGDGTSGRHRRAYNEQFF
TGTGCCAGCAGTTTAGGGGACGGGACTAGCGGGAGGCACCGACGGGCCTACAATGAGCAGTTCTTC
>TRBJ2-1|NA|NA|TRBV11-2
CASSEYQGNNEQFF
TGTGCCAGCAGCGAATATCAGGGTAACAATGAGCAGTTCTTC
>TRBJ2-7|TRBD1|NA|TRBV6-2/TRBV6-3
CASSYVRGRPSYEQYF
TGTGCCAGCAGTTACGTCAGGGGGCGGCCTTCTTACGAGCAGTACTTC
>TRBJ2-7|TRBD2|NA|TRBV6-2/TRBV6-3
CASSYRVRTSGPAYEQYF
TGTGCCAGCAGTTACCGGGTCCGGACTAGCGGTCCAGCCTACGAGCAGTACTTC
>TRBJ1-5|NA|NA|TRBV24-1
CATSDIRGDQPQHF
TGTGCCACCAGCGATATTCGGGGGGATCAGCCCCAGCATTTT
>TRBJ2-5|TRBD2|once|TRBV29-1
CSAVRTGGETQYF
TGCAGCGCCGTCCGGACGGGGGGGGAGACCCAGTACTTC
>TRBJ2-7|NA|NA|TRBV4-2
CASSQVAGDPPVEQYF
TGTGCCAGCAGCCAAGTCGCAGGGGATCCTCCGGTCGAGCAGTACTTC
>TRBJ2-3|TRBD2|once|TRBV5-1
CASSLGLGTSGQSTDTQYF
TGCGCCAGCAGCTTGGGTTTGGGGACTAGCGGGCAGAGCACAGATACGCAGTATTTT
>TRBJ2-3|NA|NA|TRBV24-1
CATSVYNTQYF
TGTGCCACCAGTGTTTATAATACGCAGTATTTT
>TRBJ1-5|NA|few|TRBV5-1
CASRYSTNQPQHF
TGCGCCAGCAGGTATAGCACTAATCAGCCCCAGCATTTT
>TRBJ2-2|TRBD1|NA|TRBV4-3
CASSPLLQGAAGELFF
TGCGCCAGCAGCCCCCTACTACAGGGGGCGGCCGGGGAGCTGTTTTTT
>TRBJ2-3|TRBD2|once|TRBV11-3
CASRTSGTDTQYF
TGTGCCAGCAGGACTAGCGGCACAGATACGCAGTATTTT
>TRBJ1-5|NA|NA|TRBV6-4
CASSEGVGNQPQHF
TGTGCCAGCAGTGAAGGGGTGGGGAATCAGCCCCAGCATTTT
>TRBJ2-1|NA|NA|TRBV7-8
CASSLVPQINEQFF
TGTGCCAGCAGCTTAGTTCCCCAGATCAATGAGCAGTTCTTC
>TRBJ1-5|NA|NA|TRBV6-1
CASSEGREFYSNQPQHF
TGTGCCAGCAGTGAAGGCAGGGAATTCTATAGCAATCAGCCCCAGCATTTT
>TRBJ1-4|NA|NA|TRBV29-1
CSAATSRVTNEKLFF
TGCAGCGCTGCGACTTCCAGGGTTACTAATGAAAAACTGTTTTTT
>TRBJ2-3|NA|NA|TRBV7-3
CASSAAQGGTDTQYF
TGTGCCAGCAGCGCCGCACAGGGAGGCACAGATACGCAGTATTTT
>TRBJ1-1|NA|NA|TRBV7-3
CASSIRWGTEAFF
TGTGCCAGCAGCATAAGGTGGGGTACTGAAGCTTTCTTT
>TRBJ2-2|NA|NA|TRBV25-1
CASNPRGDRGAGELFF
TGTGCCAGCAACCCGAGGGGGGACAGAGGGGCCGGGGAGCTGTTTTTT
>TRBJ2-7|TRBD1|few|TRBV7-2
CASSVQGPSYEQYF
TGTGCCAGCAGCGTACAGGGGCCATCCTACGAGCAGTACTTC
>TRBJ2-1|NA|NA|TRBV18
CASSPPAGQDEQFF
TGTGCCAGCTCACCACCGGCAGGCCAAGATGAGCAGTTCTTC
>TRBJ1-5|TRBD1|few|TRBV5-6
CASSLQGAFNQPQHF
TGTGCCAGCAGCTTACAGGGGGCGTTCAATCAGCCCCAGCATTTT
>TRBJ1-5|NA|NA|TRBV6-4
CASSPQGDNQPQHF
TGTGCCAGCAGCCCCCAGGGTGACAATCAGCCCCAGCATTTT
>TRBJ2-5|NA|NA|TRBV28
CASSPGGQETQYF
TGTGCCAGCAGTCCCGGCGGCCAAGAGACCCAGTACTTC